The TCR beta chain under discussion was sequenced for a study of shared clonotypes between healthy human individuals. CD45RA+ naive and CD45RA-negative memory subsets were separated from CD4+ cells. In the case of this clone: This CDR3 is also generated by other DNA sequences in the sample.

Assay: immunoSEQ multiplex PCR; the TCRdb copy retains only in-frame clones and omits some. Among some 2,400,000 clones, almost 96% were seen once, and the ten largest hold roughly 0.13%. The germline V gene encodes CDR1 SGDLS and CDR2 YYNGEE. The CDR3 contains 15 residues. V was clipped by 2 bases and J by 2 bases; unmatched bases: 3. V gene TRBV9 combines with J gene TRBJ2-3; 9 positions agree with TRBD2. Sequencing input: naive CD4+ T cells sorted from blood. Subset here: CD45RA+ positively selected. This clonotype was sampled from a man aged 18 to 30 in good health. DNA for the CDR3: TGTGCCAGCAGCGTGGGCGGGGGGGCCACAGATACGCAGTATTTT. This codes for CASSVGGGATDTQYF.